This T cell receptor beta chain was captured in a study of CD8 T cells in Susac syndrome. Across the whole study: Patients with Susac syndrome were therapy-naive, on corticosteroids, or on intravenous immunoglobulin alone at blood draw.

A quantity of about 0.5 to 1 ug RNA underwent reverse transcription using random hexamers. TCRdb redid the calling of the immunoSEQ multiplex PCR reads with MiXCR, one entry per CDR3 protein. The sample contains about 140,000 distinct CDR3 sequences, around 93% of which appear only once. V was cut by 8 bases and J by 9 bases, with 8 bases left in between. The CDR3 has 10 amino acids. From germline, CDR1 is LNHDA and CDR2 SQIVND (reference sequence). CD8+ and CD4+ T cells from blood underwent TCR beta sequencing. The sequence derives from a human donor with Susac syndrome. Sequencing was performed on CD8+ T cells from PBMCs. This chain uses TRBV19 with TRBJ2-1; D is unresolved. The CDR3 nucleotides are TGTGCCAGTGGGGATTTTGAGCAGTTCTTC. It is translated as CASGDFEQFF.